A single sample is the source of the 30 T cell receptor beta chains below, sequenced in a study of blood T cell repertoires in COVID-19. TCRdb keeps only in-frame clones here, not all; method: immunoSEQ multiplex PCR. Of some 360,000 clones detected, around 87% appear once; the ten largest clones hold approximately 2.5%. The material sequenced was peripheral blood. The receptors derive from a woman aged 55 to 70 with COVID-19, enrolled during active disease.

V and J are TRBV12-5 and TRBJ2-4; TRBD2 might be the D (5 bases). Germline V gene lookup returns CDR1 LGHNT and CDR2 FRNRAP. The CDR3 consists of 16 residues. Trimming removed 7 bases from V and 0 bases from J, with 16 bases in between. The CDR3 DNA reads TGTGCTAGTGCCAATCCGGGAACCTTAGCCAAAAACATTCAGTACTTC. Its translation is CASANPGTLAKNIQYF.

V and J are TRBV27 and TRBJ2-2, with 8 bases that match TRBD2. Germline-derived CDR1 and CDR2 are MNHEY and SMNVEV (reference sequence). The length of the CDR3 is 15 residues. V lost 7 bases to trimming and J lost 7 bases; unmatched junction nucleotides: 11. CDR3 coding DNA: TGTGCCAGCAAATGGGTAGCGGGGAGCGGCGGGGAGCTGTTTTTT. It specifies CASKWVAGSGGELFF.

The chain recombines TRBV5-1 with TRBJ2-6, with 7 bases aligning to TRBD1. V dropped 6 bases and J dropped 2; count of bases not matched to a gene: 5. The CDR3 runs to 15 residues. The germline CDR1 and CDR2 sequences are SGHRS and YFSETQ. The DNA for the CDR3 is TGCGCCAGCACCCTACAGGGGACTGGGGCCAACGTCCTGACTTTC. Translation gives CASTLQGTGANVLTF.

The V call is TRBV3-1 (or the pseudogene TRBV3-2), the J call TRBJ2-1; 7 bases align to TRBD2. In germline, CDR1 is LGHDT, CDR2 YNNKEL (reference sequence). There are 15 residues in the CDR3. After removal of 4 bases from V and 0 bases from J, the junction contained 3 bases not matched to a gene. CDR3 in amino acids: CASSLGGSSYNEQFF. In nucleotides, the CDR3 is TGTGCCAGCAGCCTCGGGGGGAGCTCCTACAATGAGCAGTTCTTC.

The chain combines TRBV18 with TRBJ1-4; D gene unclear. The V end was cut by 5 bases, the J end by 1 base, with 5 bases between. The CDR3 runs 13 residues. The germline gives CDR1 KGHSH, CDR2 LQKENI. The CDR3 reads CASSGLTNEKLFF. In DNA, the CDR3 is TGTGCCAGCTCAGGCCTAACTAATGAAAAACTGTTTTTT.

The chain uses TRBV28 and TRBJ2-7; tentatively, D is TRBD1 (6 bases). The germline V gene has CDR1 MDHEN and CDR2 SYDVKM. Trimming stripped 7 bases from V and 0 bases from J, with 10 bases between. The CDR3 is 13 amino acids. CDR3 sequence (DNA): TGTGCCAGCATGGGACACTACTCCTACGAGCAGTACTTC. This codes for CASMGHYSYEQYF.

V and J are TRBV15 and TRBJ1-1, with TRBD1 as a possible D gene (6 bases). V was shortened by 3 bases and J by 1 base, with 9 bases between the two germline ends. Germline CDR1 is LNHNV and CDR2 is YYDKDF (reference sequence). The CDR3 extends over 14 amino acids. CDR3 DNA: TGTGCCACCAGCAGTAGGACAGCGAACACTGAAGCTTTCTTT. Translation gives CATSSRTANTEAFF.

The rearrangement joins TRBV5-4 to TRBJ2-1; 14 bases align to TRBD2. The CDR3 covers 17 residues. Trimming removed 3 bases from V and 7 bases from J; junction bases left unmatched: 9. Germline CDR1 SGHNT, CDR2 YYREEE (reference sequence). CDR3: CASSSWGGTSGGNEQFF. CDR3 DNA sequence: TGTGCCAGCAGCTCCTGGGGCGGGACTAGCGGGGGTAATGAGCAGTTCTTC.

This chain links TRBV5-1 with TRBJ2-3; 10 bases are a match to TRBD2. The junction had 5 bases not matched to a gene; V was cut back by 4 bases and J by 0 bases. The CDR3 sequence is 16 residues long. In germline, CDR1 is SGHRS, CDR2 YFSETQ. CDR3 DNA sequence: TGCGCCAGCAGCCTGACTAGCGGGTCTAGCACAGATACGCAGTATTTT. This codes for CASSLTSGSSTDTQYF.

The rearrangement links TRBV18 to TRBJ2-3; 9 nucleotides agree with TRBD2. Trimming took 4 bases from V and 5 from J; bases not matched to a gene: 4. This CDR3 is built from 14 residues. The V gene's germline CDR1 is KGHSH and CDR2 LQKENI. The DNA for the CDR3 is TGTGCCAGCTCACTGGGACTAGCAGAAGATACGCAGTATTTT. Its protein product is CASSLGLAEDTQYF.

The J gene is TRBJ2-5, the V gene TRBV6-1; 7 nucleotides align to TRBD1. Germline assignment: CDR1 MNHNS and CDR2 SASEGT. The CDR3 is 17 amino acids. Germline trimming cut 3 bases from V and 5 bases from J; bases unmatched to any gene: 15. As DNA, the CDR3 is TGTGCCAGCAGTGACCCTGGCAGGGGGTCGGTGGTGGAGACCCAGTACTTC. Amino acid sequence: CASSDPGRGSVVETQYF.

This chain links TRBV7-2 with TRBJ1-3; D gene uncertain. The ends were cut back, 5 bases at V and 6 bases at J, with 14 bases in the middle. Per the germline V gene, CDR1 is SGHTA and CDR2 is FQGNSA. The CDR3 totals 14 residues. The CDR3: CASSPLGLENTIYF. CDR3 nucleotide sequence: TGTGCCAGCAGCCCACTCGGTCTTGAAAACACCATATATTTT.

The rearrangement uses TRBV5-1 and TRBJ1-1; no firm D call. Germline values: CDR1 SGHRS, CDR2 YFSETQ. The CDR3 loop spans 13 amino acids. The germline V and J ends were trimmed by 0 bases and 11 bases, with 14 bases remaining between them. Here the CDR3 DNA reads TGCGCCAGCAGCTTGGTGCCGGGTGTTGAGGCTTTCTTT. It codes for CASSLVPGVEAFF.

The rearrangement links TRBV30 to TRBJ1-1; 7 bases match TRBD1. The CDR3 is 12 amino acids. The V gene's germline CDR1 is GTSNPN and CDR2 SVGIG (reference sequence). The V segment lost 8 bases and the J segment 1 base; nucleotides outside the gene matches: 4. CDR3 in amino acids: CAGDSRNTEAFF. The CDR3 DNA is TGTGCCGGGGACAGCAGGAACACTGAAGCTTTCTTT.

The CDR3 bases are TGTGCCAGCAGCTCCCAGCGGGGGGGCTCTGGGGCCAACGTCCTGACTTTC. As protein: CASSSQRGGSGANVLTF. The genes are TRBV7-6 and TRBJ2-6, with 10 bases identical to TRBD2. The CDR3 covers 17 residues. Germline V gene data show CDR1 as SGHVS and CDR2 as FNYEAQ. The J segment lost 0 bases and the V segment lost 4 bases, leaving 3 bases of the junction unmatched. Using reference TRBV7-6 and TRBJ2-6 for the parts outside the CDR3, the full variable domain is GAGVSQSPRYKVTKRGQDVALRCDPISGHVSLYWYRQALGQGPEFLTYFNYEAQQDKSGLPNDRFSAERPEGSISTLTIQRTEQRDSAMYRCASSSQRGGSGANVLTFGAGSRLTVL.

As regards this clone: This same CDR3 is encoded by further DNA sequences in the sample. The chain carries TRBV5-5 and TRBJ1-1; D gene unclear. V was cut by 0 bases and J by 0 bases, with 6 bases left in between. CDR3 length: 14 residues. In germline, CDR1 is SGHKS, CDR2 YYEKEE (reference sequence). The CDR3 region is CASSLELLNTEAFF. For the CDR3, the DNA is TGTGCCAGCAGCTTGGAACTGTTGAACACTGAAGCTTTCTTT. Full variable domain (outside the CDR3, taken from reference TRBV5-5 and TRBJ1-1): DAGVTQSPTHLIKTRGQQVTLRCSPISGHKSVSWYQQVLGQGPQFIFQYYEKEERGRGNFPDRFSARQFPNYSSELNVNALLLGDSALYLCASSLELLNTEAFFGQGTRLTVV.

The chain combines TRBV2 with TRBJ1-2; 8 bases line up with TRBD1. There are 15 residues in the CDR3. Germline V gene data show CDR1 as SNHLY and CDR2 as FYNNEI. The trim removed 2 bases at V and 4 bases at J, leaving 6 bases unmatched. The CDR3 coding sequence is TGTGCCAGCAGTGAAAGCCGGGACAGGTCCTATGGCTACACCTTC. Amino acids: CASSESRDRSYGYTF.

The V and J genes are TRBV28 and TRBJ1-5; no clear D gene. Germline CDR1 and CDR2: MDHEN and SYDVKM. The CDR3 loop spans 15 amino acids. V was shortened by 3 bases and J by 1 base, with 10 bases between the two germline ends. As DNA, the CDR3 is TGTGCCAGCAGTTTTTTGGGCGGGAGCAATCAGCCCCAGCATTTT. This sequence encodes CASSFLGGSNQPQHF.

This clone was recorded only once. The rearrangement uses TRBV5-1 and TRBJ1-4; 8 bases fit TRBD1. Germline V lookup: CDR1 SGHRS, CDR2 YFSETQ. The CDR3 totals 15 residues. V shed 4 bases, J shed 3 bases, and the junction held 5 bases outside the gene matches. This CDR3 reads CASSLDRVPNEKLFF. CDR3 in DNA: TGCGCCAGCAGCCTGGACAGGGTTCCTAATGAAAAACTGTTTTTT.

The genes are TRBV10-3 and TRBJ1-1; D is unclear. Between the trimmed V and J ends, which lost 6 bases and 1 base, there was a span of 12 bases. The CDR3 contains 14 residues. Per the germline V gene, CDR1 is ENHRY and CDR2 is SYGVKD. The CDR3 is CAISPLSGNTEAFF. As DNA, the CDR3 is TGTGCCATCAGCCCTCTTTCCGGGAACACTGAAGCTTTCTTT.

The V call is TRBV6-5, the J call TRBJ1-2; no clear D gene. Germline values: CDR1 MNHEY, CDR2 SVGAGI. CDR3 length: 12 amino acids. V lost 7 bases and J 4 bases, leaving 10 bases between the germline ends. The CDR3 loop is CASTERVYGYTF. DNA of the CDR3: TGTGCCAGCACCGAGCGGGTCTATGGCTACACCTTC.

The chain recombines TRBV11-1 with TRBJ1-1; D is possibly TRBD1 (6 bases). The V end lost 5 bases, the J end lost 2 bases, and 9 bases lay between the germline ends. This CDR3 is built from 13 residues. Germline CDR1 is SGHAT and CDR2 is FQDESV (reference sequence). CDR3 nucleotides: TGTGCCAGCAGCCCACAGGGCAACACTGAAGCTTTCTTT. Protein sequence: CASSPQGNTEAFF.

V usage is TRBV5-6 and J usage is TRBJ2-7, with 7 bases identical to TRBD1. There are 13 residues in the CDR3. Germline loops: CDR1 SGHDT, CDR2 YYEEEE. Trimming at V came to 4 bases and at J to 3 bases, leaving 4 bases not matched to a gene. This CDR3 reads CASSPGTVYEQYF. CDR3 DNA: TGTGCCAGCAGCCCGGGGACAGTCTACGAGCAGTACTTC.

The genes are TRBV19 and TRBJ2-2, with D possibly being TRBD1 (6 bases). V shed 7 bases and J shed 1 base, with 13 bases lying between them. The CDR3 contains 15 residues. The germline V gene has CDR1 LNHDA and CDR2 SQIVND (reference sequence). The CDR3 reads CASTQGTLNTGELFF. The CDR3 DNA reads TGTGCCAGTACACAGGGTACACTGAACACCGGGGAGCTGTTTTTT.

The rearrangement links TRBV3-1 (or the pseudogene TRBV3-2) to TRBJ2-7; 7 nucleotides line up with TRBD1. The V and J ends lost 4 bases and 4 bases, in that order; junction bases with no gene match: 4. The V gene's germline CDR1 is LGHDT and CDR2 YNNKEL (reference sequence). This CDR3 contains 13 residues. CDR3 region: CASSPSTGYEQYF. As DNA, the CDR3 is TGTGCCAGCAGCCCCTCGACAGGGTACGAGCAGTACTTC.

J is TRBJ2-7 and V is TRBV29-1; D perhaps matches TRBD2 (6 bases). Germline V CDR1 and CDR2: SQVTM, ANQGSEA. The CDR3 runs to 13 residues. The V gene lost 3 bases and the J gene lost 1 base, with 10 bases spanning the gap. CDR3 protein: CSVDTGDSYEQYF. The CDR3 bases are TGCAGCGTTGATACGGGGGATTCCTACGAGCAGTACTTC.

This chain uses TRBV6-5 with TRBJ2-3; D ambiguous. The CDR3 extends over 13 amino acids. Between the trimmed V and J ends, which lost 2 bases and 2 bases, there was a span of 5 bases. From germline, CDR1 is MNHEY and CDR2 SVGAGI. The CDR3 protein is CASSYVHTDTQYF. CDR3 nucleotides: TGTGCCAGCAGTTACGTTCACACAGATACGCAGTATTTT.

This chain connects TRBV10-3 to TRBJ1-2; 10 bases fit TRBD1. Germline CDR1 reads ENHRY; CDR2 reads SYGVKD. This CDR3 comprises 18 residues. The ends lost 10 bases at V and 2 bases at J; junction bases unmatched: 19. The CDR3 spells CASTPWPGQGQINYGYTF. The DNA for the CDR3 is TGTGCCAGCACACCTTGGCCGGGACAGGGGCAGATCAACTATGGCTACACCTTC.

The chain couples TRBV5-6 to TRBJ1-1; possible D gene TRBD1, 5 bases. The CDR3 is 15 amino acids. The V and J ends lost 0 bases and 7 bases respectively, with 16 bases between them. Germline V gene lookup returns CDR1 SGHDT and CDR2 YYEEEE. As DNA, the CDR3 is TGTGCCAGCAGCTTGGCCGGGGGGAGTCAGGATGAAGCTTTCTTT. This codes for CASSLAGGSQDEAFF.

CDR3 nucleotides: TGTGCCAATGCCCGGGACAGCTGCAATCAGCCCCAGCATTTT. Translating gives CANARDSCNQPQHF. The rearrangement joins TRBV7-3 to TRBJ1-5; 7 positions match TRBD1. The CDR3 spans 14 residues. CDR1 and CDR2 (germline): SGHTA, FQGTGA. Trimming removed 10 bases from V and 2 bases from J; junction bases left unmatched: 8. The variable domain in full, with the rest retrieved from reference TRBV7-3 and TRBJ1-5, is GAGVSQTPSNKVTEKGKYVELRCDPISGHTALYWYRQSLGQGPEFLIYFQGTGAADDSGLPNDRFFAVRPEGSVSTLKIQRTERGDSAVYLCANARDSCNQPQHFGDGTRLSIL.